The following is a TCR beta chain sequence with its context. One junction end does not reproduce the germline sequence, and a read error may be involved. This sample was taken from a study of blood T cell repertoires in COVID-19. Study at large: Italy, Spain and the United States were the sources of the convalescent and acute COVID-19 samples. T cells, B-cell-depleted T cells, or PBMCs provided the cDNA or gDNA that served as material.

Original processing methods: Estimated nucleated cell counts came from reference gene primer amplification. TCRdb's table, derived via immunoSEQ multiplex PCR, lists solely in-frame clones and lacks some. Clone size and the V and J calls come from that table; the DNA yielded D and trimming. The top ten hold 1.5% to 2% of the sample, which has around 190,000 clones, 80% to 90% seen once. The CDR3 totals 13 residues. CDR1 is MNHEY and CDR2 is SVGEGT in the germline V gene. The TCR sequence derives from a man younger than 35 who had recovered from COVID-19. The sample consisted of peripheral blood. The chain couples TRBV6-2 or TRBV6-3 to TRBJ1-2; 10 nucleotides agree with TRBD1. CDR3 in amino acids: CASSRQGARLSSF. DNA of the CDR3: TGTGCCAGCAGTCGACAGGGGGCGAGACTTTCCTCCTTC.